This T cell receptor beta chain was profiled in a study of control samples from healthy donors and cancer patients. Clones were sequenced by immunoSEQ multiplex PCR, and TCRdb holds only the in-frame ones, with some missing. The repertoire holds about 77,000 clones, with around 92% as singletons. The V end was cut by 2 bases, the J end by 6 bases, with 8 bases between. CDR3 length: 13 amino acids. The V gene's germline CDR1 is LNHDA and CDR2 SQIVND (reference sequence). The chain employs TRBV19 and TRBJ1-5; D gene unclear. Source material: blood. The receptor comes from a woman aged 55-69 years in good health. This CDR3 is CASSIREGQPQHF. In DNA form, the CDR3 reads TGTGCCAGTAGTATAAGGGAAGGTCAGCCCCAGCATTTT.